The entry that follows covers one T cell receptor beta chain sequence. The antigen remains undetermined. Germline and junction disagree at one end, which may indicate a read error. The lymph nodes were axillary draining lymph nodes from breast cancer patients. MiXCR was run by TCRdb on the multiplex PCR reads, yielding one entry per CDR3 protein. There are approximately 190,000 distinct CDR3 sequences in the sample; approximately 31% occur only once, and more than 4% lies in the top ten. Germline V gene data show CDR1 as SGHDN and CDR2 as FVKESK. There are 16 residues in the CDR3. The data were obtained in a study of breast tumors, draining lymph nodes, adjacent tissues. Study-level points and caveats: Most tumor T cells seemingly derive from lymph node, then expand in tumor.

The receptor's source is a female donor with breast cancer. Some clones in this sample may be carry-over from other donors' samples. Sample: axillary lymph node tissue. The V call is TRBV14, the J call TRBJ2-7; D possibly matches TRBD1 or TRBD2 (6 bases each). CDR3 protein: CASSRLGVGQSYAQYF. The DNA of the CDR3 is TGTGCCAGCAGCCGACTAGGGGTAGGACAGTCCTACGCGCAGTACTTC. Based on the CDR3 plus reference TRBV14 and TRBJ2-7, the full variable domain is EAGVTQFPSHSVIEKGQTVTLRCDPISGHDNLYWYRRVMGKEIKFLLHFVKESKQDESGMPNNRFLAERTGGTYSTLKVQPAELEDSGVYFCASSRLGVGQSYAQYFGPGTRLTVT.